Below are 2 T cell receptor beta chains sequenced from a single sample in a study of glioma-infiltrating T cells. Amplification of TCR alpha and beta CDR3 regions from RNA used iRepertoire nested multiplex PCR. Using its own MiXCR run on the multiplex PCR reads, TCRdb lists one record per CDR3 protein. This table holds about 130,000 distinct CDR3 sequences, 20% to 25% found once. The sequencing input was glioma tissue, nonneoplastic brain tissue, or PBMCs (not recorded which). The source of these receptors is a human donor with low-grade glioma or glioblastoma, undergoing nonglioma brain surgery, or in good health (not recorded which).

This sequence joins TRBV5-1 and TRBJ2-1, with D possibly matching TRBD2 (5 bases). CDR1 and CDR2 from the germline V gene are SGHRS and YFSETQ. The CDR3 is made up of 15 amino acids. V was trimmed by 0 bases and J by 4 bases, leaving 11 bases between them. CDR3 protein: CASSLAGELYNEQFF. CDR3 sequence (DNA): TGCGCCAGCAGCTTGGCCGGGGAACTATACAATGAGCAGTTCTTC. The entire variable domain, with the rest obtained from reference TRBV5-1 and TRBJ2-1, is as follows: KAGVTQTPRYLIKTRGQQVTLSCSPISGHRSVSWYQQTPGQGLQFLFEYFSETQRNKGNFPGRFSGRQFSNSRSEMNVSTLELGDSALYLCASSLAGELYNEQFFGPGTRLTVL.

Comments on this clonotype: The CDR3 does not close with the conserved phenylalanine or tryptophan, likely indicating a read error. The genes are TRBV7-2 and TRBJ2-7, with 8 bases matching TRBD2. CDR1 and CDR2 (germline): SGHTA, FQGNSA. J lost 2 bases, V lost 6 bases, and 9 bases had no gene match. CDR3 length: 15 amino acids. As DNA, the CDR3 is TGTGCCAGCAGTCTAAGTTCGGGGGGGGCCTACGAGCAGTACCTC. Encoded protein: CASSLSSGGAYEQYL.